A selection of T cell receptor beta chains follows, all from one sample in a study of T cells after yellow fever vaccination. TCRdb reprocessed the 5' RACE reads via MiXCR and lists one record per CDR3 protein. The sample carries roughly 350,000 distinct CDR3 sequences, approximately 4% recorded once. The sample consisted of PBMCs, taken 5 days after the yellow fever booster vaccination. The receptors were gathered from a man between 18 and 29 years old who received the YFV17D yellow fever vaccine. CDR3s include the opening cysteine and the closing phenylalanine or tryptophan.

>TRBV6-2/TRBV6-3|TRBJ1-5
CASRGNEKGQRQPQHF
>TRBV7-9|TRBJ1-1
CASSRRGSANTEAFF
>TRBV27|TRBJ2-7
CASRQAGTVSYEQYF
>TRBV24-1|TRBJ2-7
CAGRPAVLGYYEQYF
>TRBV4-1|TRBJ2-2
CASSRVTGVIAGELFF
>TRBV4-1|TRBJ2-5
CASSPEVTGRETQYF
>TRBV20-1|TRBJ1-2
CSAAQGQGGNYGYTF
>TRBV12-3/TRBV12-4|TRBJ2-1
CASSSGTSLNEQFF
>TRBV6-5|TRBJ2-1
CASSYLVAGGPNEQFF
>TRBV5-1|TRBJ2-2
CASSLRPSGVNTGELFF
>TRBV19|TRBJ1-1
CASSILNTEAFF
>TRBV5-1|TRBJ1-1
CASSPRPSNTEAFF
>TRBV20-1|TRBJ2-3
CSARGVERVHTDTQYF
>TRBV6-5|TRBJ2-5
CASSSWGAKTQYF
>TRBV12-3/TRBV12-4|TRBJ2-2
CASNLYRSTGELFF
>TRBV5-1|TRBJ2-7
CASSLMGYEQYF
>TRBV28|TRBJ2-5
CASSLTGGVVETQYF
>TRBV6-5|TRBJ1-1
CASSYDPATEAFF
>TRBV7-6|TRBJ1-4
CASSPPGLNEKLFF
>TRBV5-1|TRBJ2-2
CATRKPTNTGELFF
>TRBV27|TRBJ2-1
CASSFAGLFNEQFF
>TRBV7-2|TRBJ2-1
CASSTGPGGTYNEQFF
>TRBV6-5|TRBJ1-2
CASSYRSAYGYTF
>TRBV5-1|TRBJ1-5
CASGARGGQPQHF
>TRBV7-2|TRBJ1-2
CASSLDSGLHGYTF
>TRBV4-3|TRBJ2-3
CASSQDYRVGDTQYF
>TRBV6-1|TRBJ1-5
CASSQSPRLPQHF
>TRBV6-1|TRBJ1-4
CASSDGTASSEKLFF
>TRBV28|TRBJ2-5
CASSFVRSQGKETQYF
>TRBV6-5|TRBJ2-2
CASSPGGLITGELFF
>TRBV6-6|TRBJ2-7
CASTMSVGPYEQYF
>TRBV5-4|TRBJ1-6
CASSLDRRNSPLHF
>TRBV7-9|TRBJ1-4
CASSSGTGVNEKLFF
>TRBV6-1|TRBJ1-5
CASSVGTDNQPQHF
>TRBV6-2/TRBV6-3|TRBJ1-1
CASHDRSQAFF
>TRBV5-4|TRBJ2-1
CASSLGPLQSSYNEQFF
>TRBV24-1|TRBJ1-5
CATSDSDSARSAPQHF
>TRBV20-1|TRBJ2-2
CSAPLGLPAGELFF
>TRBV4-1|TRBJ2-1
CASSSKTRNNEQFF
>TRBV7-6|TRBJ2-1
CASSLVGGLNNEQFF
>TRBV30|TRBJ2-5
CAWTPFGRETQYF
>TRBV11-3|TRBJ2-3
CASSSPGTRTDTQYF
>TRBV7-9|TRBJ1-2
CASSLEAYGYTF
>TRBV12-3/TRBV12-4|TRBJ1-4
CASSLGQGVEKLFF
>TRBV4-3|TRBJ2-2
CASSQGSFRTESTGELFF
>TRBV7-2|TRBJ1-2
CASSLYRDGYTF
>TRBV18|TRBJ2-3
CASSPPGRSTDTQYF
>TRBV5-1|TRBJ2-2
CASSPAASLLNTGELFF